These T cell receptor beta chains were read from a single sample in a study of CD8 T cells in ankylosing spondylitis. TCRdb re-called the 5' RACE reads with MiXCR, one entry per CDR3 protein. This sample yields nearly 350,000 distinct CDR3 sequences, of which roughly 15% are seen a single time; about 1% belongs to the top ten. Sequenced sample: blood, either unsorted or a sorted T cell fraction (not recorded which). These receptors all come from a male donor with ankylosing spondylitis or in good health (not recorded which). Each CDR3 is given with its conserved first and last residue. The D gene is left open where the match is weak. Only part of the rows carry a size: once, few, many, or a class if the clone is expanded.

CASSQDVPSGSYEQYF,TGTGCCAGCAGCCAAGATGTTCCTAGCGGGTCCTACGAGCAGTACTTC,TRBJ2-7,TRBV3-1,TRBD2,few
CSAVGGQTQYF,TGCAGTGCCGTGGGCGGACAGACCCAGTACTTC,TRBJ2-5,TRBV20-1,NA,NA
CASSQVGASTEQFF,TGTGCCAGCAGCCAAGTCGGCGCGAGTACTGAGCAGTTCTTC,TRBJ2-1,TRBV3-1,NA,NA
CASSLQTGGNSPLHF,TGCGCCAGCAGCCTACAGACAGGGGGGAATTCACCCCTCCACTTT,TRBJ1-6,TRBV5-1,TRBD1,NA
CASSTSGRFSDTQYF,TGTGCCAGCAGCACTAGCGGGAGGTTCTCAGATACGCAGTATTTT,TRBJ2-3,TRBV7-9,TRBD2,NA
CASSQYGGIAKNIQYF,TGTGCCAGCAGCCAATATGGGGGGATAGCCAAAAACATTCAGTACTTC,TRBJ2-4,TRBV3-1,NA,NA
CASRTESNSPLHF,TGTGCCAGCCGGACGGAGAGTAATTCACCCCTCCACTTT,TRBJ1-6,TRBV10-3,NA,NA
CASSRGGGTDTQYF,TGCGCCAGCAGCCGTGGGGGAGGAACAGATACGCAGTATTTT,TRBJ2-3,TRBV5-1,NA,few
CASSASDTQYF,TGCGCCAGCAGCGCCTCAGATACGCAGTATTTT,TRBJ2-3,TRBV5-1,NA,NA
CASRPLYTNTGELFF,TGTGCCAGCAGACCATTGTACACCAACACCGGGGAGCTGTTTTTT,TRBJ2-2,TRBV3-1,NA,NA
CAWSVSSFMNTEAFF,TGTGCCTGGAGTGTATCCAGTTTTATGAACACTGAAGCTTTCTTT,TRBJ1-1,TRBV30,NA,NA
CASSLVGLSYNEQFF,TGCGCCAGCAGCTTGGTGGGTCTGTCCTACAATGAGCAGTTCTTC,TRBJ2-1,TRBV5-1,NA,NA
CASSYKGGGTGYNEQFF,TGTGCCAGCAGTTACAAGGGGGGGGGAACGGGATACAATGAGCAGTTCTTC,TRBJ2-1,TRBV6-5,NA,NA
CSGRPGGSTDTQYF,TGCAGTGGAAGGCCGGGGGGTAGCACAGATACGCAGTATTTT,TRBJ2-3,TRBV20-1,TRBD2,NA
CCARGGLAGGPVDEQFF,TGCTGCGCTAGAGGTGGACTAGCGGGAGGGCCAGTCGATGAGCAGTTCTTC,TRBJ2-1,TRBV20-1,TRBD2,NA
CASSLLRNSGNTIYF,TGTGCCAGCAGCCTGCTGAGAAACTCTGGAAACACCATATATTTT,TRBJ1-3,TRBV14,NA,NA
CATSRGEREQFF,TGTGCCACCAGCAGGGGGGAGCGGGAGCAGTTCTTC,TRBJ2-1,TRBV15,NA,NA
CASSEFGQGVYEQYF,TGTGCCAGCAGTGAATTTGGGCAGGGGGTCTACGAGCAGTACTTC,TRBJ2-7,TRBV25-1,TRBD1,few
CASSIPGTDYRTF,TGTGCCAGTAGTATCCCCGGGACGGACTATCGCACCTTC,TRBJ1-2,TRBV19,NA,few
CASSESDYEQYF,TGTGCCAGCAGTGAATCTGACTACGAGCAGTACTTC,TRBJ2-7,TRBV25-1,NA,NA
CASSSSPGATDTQYF,TGTGCCAGCAGCTCCTCTCCGGGGGCCACAGATACGCAGTATTTT,TRBJ2-3,TRBV3-1,NA,NA
CASRTGKETQYF,TGTGCCAGCAGGACAGGGAAGGAGACCCAGTACTTC,TRBJ2-5,TRBV6-5,TRBD1,NA
CASSLAGEKLFF,TGTGCCAGCAGTTTAGCGGGGGAAAAACTGTTTTTT,TRBJ1-4,TRBV12-3/TRBV12-4,NA,many
CAWKRTGAYEQYF,TGTGCCTGGAAGAGGACAGGGGCCTACGAGCAGTACTTC,TRBJ2-7,TRBV30,TRBD1,NA
CASSEIGVVTYEQYF,TGTGCCAGCAGTGAAATAGGGGTTGTAACCTACGAGCAGTACTTC,TRBJ2-7,TRBV2,NA,NA
CSDKQGAGGYTF,TGCAGTGACAAACAGGGGGCAGGTGGCTACACCTTC,TRBJ1-2,TRBV20-1,TRBD1,few
CASSSTLRGAVSSPLHF,TGTGCCAGCAGTTCAACCCTGCGGGGGGCGGTTAGCTCACCCCTCCACTTT,TRBJ1-6,TRBV12-3/TRBV12-4,NA,few
CASSQVDLGLAGYNEQFF,TGCGCCAGCAGCCAGGTTGACCTCGGACTAGCGGGTTACAATGAGCAGTTCTTC,TRBJ2-1,TRBV4-1,TRBD2,NA
CSARKVDSGSSYNEQFF,TGCAGTGCTAGAAAGGTGGATAGCGGGAGCTCCTACAATGAGCAGTTCTTC,TRBJ2-1,TRBV20-1,TRBD2,few
CASSPRGQVVAEAFF,TGTGCCAGCAGTCCTCGGGGACAGGTCGTCGCTGAAGCTTTCTTT,TRBJ1-1,TRBV6-1,TRBD1,NA
CASSGSLGPDTDTQYF,TGTGCCAGCAGTGGCTCTTTGGGGCCGGATACAGATACGCAGTATTTT,TRBJ2-3,TRBV25-1,NA,NA
CSASKVQGGTEAFF,TGCAGTGCTAGCAAAGTACAGGGGGGCACTGAAGCTTTCTTT,TRBJ1-1,TRBV20-1,TRBD1,NA
CASSWDSNQPQHF,TGTGCCAGCAGTTGGGACAGCAATCAGCCCCAGCATTTT,TRBJ1-5,TRBV6-5,NA,many